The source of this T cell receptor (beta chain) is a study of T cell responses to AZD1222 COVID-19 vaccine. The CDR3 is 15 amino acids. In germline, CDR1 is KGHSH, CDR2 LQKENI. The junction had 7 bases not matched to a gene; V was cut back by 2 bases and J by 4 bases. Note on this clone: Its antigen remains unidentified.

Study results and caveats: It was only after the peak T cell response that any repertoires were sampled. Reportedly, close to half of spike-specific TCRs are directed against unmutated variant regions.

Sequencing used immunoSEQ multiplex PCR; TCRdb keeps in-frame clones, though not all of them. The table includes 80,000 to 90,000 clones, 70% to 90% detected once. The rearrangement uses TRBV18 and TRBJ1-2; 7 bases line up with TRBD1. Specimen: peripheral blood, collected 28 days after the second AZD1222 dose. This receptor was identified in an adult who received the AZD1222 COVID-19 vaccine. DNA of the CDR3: TGTGCCAGCTCACCAATTGAGACAGGGAGCTATGGCTACACCTTC. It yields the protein CASSPIETGSYGYTF. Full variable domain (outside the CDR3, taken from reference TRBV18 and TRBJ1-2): NAGVMQNPRHLVRRRGQEARLRCSPMKGHSHVYWYRQLPEEGLKFMVYLQKENIIDESGMPKERFSAEFPKEGPSILRIQQVVRGDSAAYFCASSPIETGSYGYTFGSGTRLTVV.